This T cell receptor beta chain stems from a study of blood T cell repertoires in COVID-19 (TCRdb year 2020). At the level of the whole study: Samples from collaborators originated in the United States, Italy and Spain and spanned both the acute and convalescent phases of COVID-19. The sample metadata nearly always contained a de-identified subject ID, COVID-19 status, age in years and sex. Deeply sampled blood TCRbeta repertoires from subjects exposed to, actively infected with, or recovered from COVID-19 were included in the dataset. The prospective study material was composed of cDNA or gDNA derived from T cells, B-cell-depleted T cells, or PBMCs. The samples were drawn from two sources: the first 160 participants of the ongoing ImmuneRACE study, and approximately 1,300 subjects contributed by 6 global collaborators. Where available, HLA class I and class II types were obtained from metadata supplied by the sample provider rather than from assay-based typing. The repertoires were made available in a free public database intended to serve as a resource for research on the immune response to SARS-CoV-2.

CDR3 length: 17 amino acids, cysteine to phenylalanine. Only CDR3 DNA is held: 51 bases, read in frame from base 1. V drops 8 bases and J drops 0 bases, leaving 20 bases in between. The CDR1 and CDR2 encoded by the germline V gene (reference sequence) are LNHDA and SQIVND. On the study overall, not on this receptor specifically: How much clinical and demographic metadata was included differed by source and by participant, and the metadata was provided uncurated.

TCRbeta CDR3 regions were amplified from genomic DNA by means of the immunoSEQ Assay, a bias-controlled multiplex PCR. Per the original workflow: Within the assay, amplification of reference gene primers was used to estimate how many nucleated cells each sample contained. To quantify the absolute abundance of each unique TCRbeta CDR3 rearrangement, sequence reads were collapsed and filtered. For each sample, productive Simpson clonality was calculated as the square root of Simpson's diversity index across productive rearrangements. Entries here come from immuneACCESS through TCRdb and include only in-frame sequences with V and J called. Some clones fail to appear in such tables; in the studies checked, an unresolved V gene covers under half of the shortfall, and the cause of the remainder is unknown. The DNA gave D and trimming, while V, J and clone size come from that table. Recorded for this sample are about 520,000 clones; approximately 85% of them occurred a single time. More than 3% of the sample is taken by the ten largest.

Collaborating institutions collected whole blood in K2EDTA tubes following their own protocols. Collaborator samples were shipped for TCRbeta analysis as frozen whole blood, isolated PBMCs, or DNA extracted from either sample type. Remarks on this clone: The antigen it recognizes is unknown. Per-nucleotide qualities are absent, and no much larger clonotype sits a single base away.

The sample was peripheral blood. The chain links TRBV19 with TRBJ1-5; confidence is insufficient to name the D gene. The receptor's source is a human donor in a cohort sampled during active COVID-19. The CDR3 protein sequence reads: CASSQLSGSDSNQPQHF. The nucleotide sequence reads as follows: TGTGCCAGTTCCCAGTTGAGTGGGAGCGATAGCAATCAGCCCCAGCATTTT.